The T cell receptor (beta chain) described here comes from a study of T-cell reconstitution after alpha-beta-depleted transplantation in children. Study-wide findings and caveats: Recipient T cells and thymic progenitors that survived were the source of the high TCRbeta diversity seen at day 60 in some patients. As was reported, about two months after transplant, alpha-beta T cells came from several hundred expanded graft clones. Hyperexpanded clones declined; after one year, newly produced T cells mostly supplied diversity.

For TCRbeta, the library was prepared with unique molecular identifiers. TCRdb passed the PCR reads through MiXCR, listing each CDR3 protein once. Among roughly 790,000 distinct CDR3 sequences, approximately 15% were seen once, and the ten largest hold around 5%. A remark on this clonotype: The antigen remains undetermined.

The V gene's germline CDR1 is MGHRA and CDR2 YSYEKL. V gave up 1 base and J gave up 8 bases; unmatched junction bases: 7. This CDR3 has 15 residues. This sequence joins TRBV4-1 and TRBJ1-2; 10 bases agree with TRBD1. The clonotype originates from a male patient aged 10 to 17 who had a stem cell transplant for acute lymphoblastic leukemia, so the T cells may come from the graft donor. The material was PBMCs, mostly from graft donor cells, obtained 360 days after TCRalphabeta/CD19-depleted stem cell transplant. The CDR3 sequence is CASSQGPTGGGGYTF. In DNA form, the CDR3 reads TGCGCCAGCAGCCAAGGTCCGACAGGGGGCGGCGGCTACACCTTC.